Each of the 19 T cell receptor beta chains below was sequenced from the same sample in a study of CD8 T cells in ankylosing spondylitis. MiXCR, run by TCRdb on the 5' RACE reads, gives a single entry per CDR3 protein. Seen here are about 240,000 distinct CDR3 sequences, around a tenth observed once, and the top ten hold under 7%. The sequenced sample consisted of blood, either unsorted or a sorted T cell fraction (not recorded which). These receptor sequences come from a male donor with ankylosing spondylitis or in good health (not recorded which).

In this sample, this clonotype turned up many times. J is TRBJ2-2 and V is TRBV5-1; D call uncertain. Germline CDR1 is SGHRS and CDR2 is YFSETQ. This CDR3 has 14 residues. V lost 1 base to trimming and J lost 2 bases, with 6 bases between them. In DNA form, the CDR3 reads TGCGCCAGCAGCTTGCTAGACAACACCGGGGAGCTGTTTTTT. It specifies CASSLLDNTGELFF.

In this sample, this clonotype turned up many times. The V and J genes are TRBV5-1 and TRBJ2-1; 9 nucleotides align to TRBD2. The V gene end was trimmed by 7 bases and the J gene end by 4 bases; junction bases not matched to a gene: 9. Germline V lookup: CDR1 SGHRS, CDR2 YFSETQ. CDR3 length: 15 amino acids. The CDR3 DNA is TGCGCCAGCTACCCCGGGACTAGCCTTTACAATGAGCAGTTCTTC. Its translation is CASYPGTSLYNEQFF.

The V call is TRBV20-1, the J call TRBJ2-7; 12 nucleotides agree with TRBD2. Unmatched junction bases numbered 17, after V lost 5 bases and J lost 0 bases. From germline, CDR1 is DFQATT and CDR2 SNEGSKA (reference sequence). There are 19 residues in the CDR3. The CDR3 here is CSAFRFGLAGLPSSYEQYF. The CDR3 nucleotides read TGCAGTGCTTTCCGGTTTGGACTAGCGGGGCTGCCAAGCTCCTACGAGCAGTACTTC.

This clonotype showed up many times. This sequence joins TRBV5-1 and TRBJ2-1, with D possibly TRBD1 on 6 matching bases. Germline values: CDR1 SGHRS, CDR2 YFSETQ. V was clipped by 4 bases and J by 2 bases, with 19 bases between them. This CDR3 is 17 amino acids long. CDR3 amino acids: CASSGYRDIAAYNEQFF. In DNA, the CDR3 is TGCGCCAGCAGCGGCTACCGGGACATCGCTGCCTACAATGAGCAGTTCTTC.

This clonotype showed up many times. The chain recombines TRBV6-6 with TRBJ1-2, with TRBD1 matching over 7 bases. Trimming removed 11 bases from V and 8 bases from J; junction bases left unmatched: 14. The length of the CDR3 is 13 residues. The germline gives CDR1 MNHNY, CDR2 SVGAGI (reference sequence). The CDR3 coding sequence is TGTGCCGCTCAGACAGGGCGAATAGGCGGCTACACCTTC. Its translation is CAAQTGRIGGYTF.

This clonotype was detected a few times. Being one base from a much bigger clone, this may be a read error. This chain connects TRBV12-3 or TRBV12-4 to TRBJ1-2; TRBD1 might be the D (5 bases). The CDR3 has 14 residues. V was trimmed by 3 bases and J by 2 bases, leaving 10 bases between them. The CDR3 region is CASSLAGRNYGYTF. CDR3 in DNA: TGTGCCAGCAGTTTGGCAGGGAGAAACTATGGCTACACCTTC.

The sample holds many counts of this clonotype. The rearrangement links TRBV6-1 to TRBJ2-3; D possibly corresponds to TRBD1 (5 bases). V lost 5 bases, J lost 2 bases, and 20 bases lay in between. This CDR3 contains 17 residues. Germline V gene sequence: CDR1 MNHNS, CDR2 SASEGT. This CDR3 reads CASSRTGDRPDTDTQYF. The DNA of the CDR3 is TGTGCCAGCAGTCGTACAGGAGATCGACCGGACACAGATACGCAGTATTTT.

This clonotype was picked up many times. The chain combines TRBV20-1 with TRBJ2-3, with 7 positions matching TRBD2. In germline, CDR1 is DFQATT, CDR2 SNEGSKA (reference sequence). The CDR3 sequence is 15 residues long. The J segment lost 7 bases and the V segment lost 6 bases, leaving 16 bases of the junction unmatched. This CDR3 is CSAPKAAGTLNTQYF. The DNA for the CDR3 is TGCAGTGCCCCTAAGGCAGCGGGAACCTTAAATACGCAGTATTTT.

This clonotype was counted many times. The rearrangement links TRBV20-1 to TRBJ2-1; 11 nucleotides align to TRBD2. The CDR3 consists of 16 residues. Looked up from germline, CDR1 is DFQATT and CDR2 is SNEGSKA (reference sequence). After removal of 3 bases from V and 7 bases from J, the junction contained 11 bases not matched to a gene. CDR3 loop: CSARDLTSGTGNEQFF. The CDR3 coding sequence is TGCAGTGCTAGGGACCTGACTAGCGGGACGGGGAATGAGCAGTTCTTC.

This clonotype was recorded at least ten times. This rearrangement joins TRBV12-3 or TRBV12-4 to TRBJ2-1, with D possibly being TRBD2 (7 bases). V lost 7 bases and J lost 7, with 11 bases in between. The CDR3 is 12 amino acids. The DNA for the CDR3 is TGTGCCAGCACCCGGGGGGCGAATGAGCAGTTCTTC. It is translated as CASTRGANEQFF.

This clonotype was seen repeatedly, ten times or more. This chain links TRBV27 with TRBJ2-1; tentative D call: TRBD2 (5 bases). This CDR3 contains 14 residues. Germline CDR1 MNHEY, CDR2 SMNVEV (reference sequence). V was trimmed by 5 bases and J by 4 bases, leaving 12 bases between them. The chain's CDR3 is CASSPAEGYNEQFF. DNA for the CDR3: TGTGCCAGCAGTCCAGCGGAAGGGTACAATGAGCAGTTCTTC.

This clonotype was seen a few times. The V gene is TRBV6-1, the J gene TRBJ1-5; 9 positions match TRBD1. Germline lookup yields CDR1 MNHNS and CDR2 SASEGT. J was trimmed by 1 base and V by 6 bases; bases with no gene match: 13. This CDR3 comprises 18 residues. CDR3 protein: CASRPGTGHLLSNQPQHF. The DNA for the CDR3 is TGTGCCAGCAGACCCGGGACAGGGCATTTACTGAGCAATCAGCCCCAGCATTTT.

This clonotype was seen repeatedly, ten times or more. The rearrangement links TRBV5-6 to TRBJ1-1; weak D call: TRBD1 (6 bases). Germline values: CDR1 SGHDT, CDR2 YYEEEE. Trimming cost V 1 base and J 0 bases, with 10 bases left between them. The CDR3 is 15 amino acids. The CDR3 protein is CASSLTGPLNTEAFF. CDR3 bases: TGTGCCAGCAGCTTGACAGGGCCTCTGAACACTGAAGCTTTCTTT.

This clonotype turned up a few times. The chain has TRBV6-1 and TRBJ1-6; D perhaps matches TRBD1 (6 bases). V dropped 5 bases and J dropped 7 bases, with 15 bases sitting between them. The CDR3 is made up of 15 amino acids. The germline gives CDR1 MNHNS, CDR2 SASEGT. DNA of the CDR3: TGTGCCAGCAGTCCCGACGGGAGGGGGAATTCACCCCTCCACTTT. Protein: CASSPDGRGNSPLHF.

The chain combines TRBV12-3 or TRBV12-4 with TRBJ2-1; 11 bases agree with TRBD2. The CDR3 length is 20 residues. Trimming took 1 base from V and 6 from J; bases not matched to a gene: 17. The CDR3 sequence: CASSLGLAGGTTVDPNEQFF. The CDR3 region has the DNA TGTGCCAGCAGTTTAGGGCTAGCGGGGGGAACTACGGTGGACCCCAATGAGCAGTTCTTC.

This clonotype has at least ten counts. This chain connects TRBV9 to TRBJ1-2; 8 nucleotides align to TRBD1. The CDR3 is 12 amino acids. Trimming cost V 3 bases and J 6 bases; bases outside gene matches: 1. Germline CDR1 reads SGDLS; CDR2 reads YYNGEE. In DNA, the CDR3 is TGTGCCAGCAGCGGGACAGGGAATGGCTACACCTTC. It is translated as CASSGTGNGYTF.

This clonotype was seen more than once but under ten times. The rearrangement links TRBV7-2 to TRBJ2-2, with D possibly matching TRBD1 (6 bases). The CDR3 sequence is 15 residues long. V lost 2 bases and J lost 4, with 11 bases in between. Per germline, CDR1 SGHTA and CDR2 FQGNSA. The CDR3: CASSLRGLGTGELFF. CDR3 DNA sequence: TGTGCCAGCAGCTTAAGGGGGTTAGGCACCGGGGAGCTGTTTTTT.

This clonotype appeared many times. The gene calls are TRBV7-3 and TRBJ1-1, with D perhaps matching TRBD1 (6 bases). V lost 3 bases, J lost 4 bases, and 12 bases lay in between. Germline CDR1 reads SGHTA; CDR2 reads FQGTGA. The CDR3 consists of 14 residues. The CDR3 reads CASSFFPGATEAFF. CDR3 nucleotide sequence: TGTGCCAGCAGCTTCTTCCCGGGGGCCACTGAAGCTTTCTTT.

This clonotype showed up just a few times. The rearrangement links TRBV27 to TRBJ2-7; D assignment may be TRBD1 or TRBD2 (6 bases each). The CDR3 sequence is 14 residues long. The V and J ends lost 5 bases and 2 bases respectively, with 13 bases between them. Germline V gene lookup returns CDR1 MNHEY and CDR2 SMNVEV (reference sequence). CDR3 sequence reads: CASSRGAGTYEQYF. CDR3 sequence (DNA): TGTGCCAGCAGTAGGGGGGCGGGGACCTACGAGCAGTACTTC.